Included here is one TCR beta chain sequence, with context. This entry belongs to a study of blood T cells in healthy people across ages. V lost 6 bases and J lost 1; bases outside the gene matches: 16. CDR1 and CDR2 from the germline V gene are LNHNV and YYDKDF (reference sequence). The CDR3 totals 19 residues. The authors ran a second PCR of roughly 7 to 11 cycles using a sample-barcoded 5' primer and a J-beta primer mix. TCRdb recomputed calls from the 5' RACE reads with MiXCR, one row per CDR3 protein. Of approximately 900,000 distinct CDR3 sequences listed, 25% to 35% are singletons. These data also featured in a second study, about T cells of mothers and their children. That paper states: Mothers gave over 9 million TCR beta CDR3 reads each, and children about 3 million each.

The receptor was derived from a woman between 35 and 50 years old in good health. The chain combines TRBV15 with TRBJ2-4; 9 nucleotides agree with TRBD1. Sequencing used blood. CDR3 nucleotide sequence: TGTGCCACCAGAGCACGGGGACAGGGAAGTGACCGGGCCAAAAACATTCAGTACTTC. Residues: CATRARGQGSDRAKNIQYF.